This T cell receptor (beta chain) came from a study of Ad26.COV2.S vaccination and SARS-CoV-2 variants. Study in general: Donor joined the COV1001 Ad26.COV2.S trial arm.

Sequenced by immunoSEQ multiplex PCR; TCRdb stores in-frame clones only, minus some. The table includes fewer than 600,000 clones, 89% detected once. Trimming took 6 bases from V and 1 from J; bases not matched to a gene: 8. The CDR3 covers 15 residues. Germline assignment: CDR1 LNHDA and CDR2 SQIVND (reference sequence). Described treatment: about 20 received Ad26.COV2.S at low or high dose, single or two shots; five or six received placebo; per-sample allocation not given. Samples came from day 63 after the first vaccine or placebo injection. This chain connects TRBV19 to TRBJ1-2; TRBD1 matches 7 bases. Sequencing was performed on peripheral blood, taken in a trial of Ad26.COV2.S vaccine versus placebo. The source of this sequence is a person between 18 and 65 years old who received the Ad26.COV2.S COVID-19 vaccine or a placebo. CDR3 in DNA: TGTGCCAGTAGACAGGGGCCGGCCCTTAACTATGGCTACACCTTC. Translated: CASRQGPALNYGYTF.